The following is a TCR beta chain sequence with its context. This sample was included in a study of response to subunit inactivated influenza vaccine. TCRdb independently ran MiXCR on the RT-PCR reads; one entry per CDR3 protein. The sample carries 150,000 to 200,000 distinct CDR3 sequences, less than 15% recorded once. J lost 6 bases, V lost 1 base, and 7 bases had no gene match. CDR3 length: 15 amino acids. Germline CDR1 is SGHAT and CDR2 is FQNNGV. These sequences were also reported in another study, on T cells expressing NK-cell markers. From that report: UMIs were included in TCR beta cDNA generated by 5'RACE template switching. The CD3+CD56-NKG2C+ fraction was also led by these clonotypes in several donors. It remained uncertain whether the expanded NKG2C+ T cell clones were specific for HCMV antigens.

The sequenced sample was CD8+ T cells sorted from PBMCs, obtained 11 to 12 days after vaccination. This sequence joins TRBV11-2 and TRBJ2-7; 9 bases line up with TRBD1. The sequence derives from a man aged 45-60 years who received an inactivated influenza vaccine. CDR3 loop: CASSLAWDRVREQYF. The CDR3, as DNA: TGTGCCAGCAGCTTAGCCTGGGACAGGGTGCGCGAGCAGTACTTC.